The sample holds many counts of the clone carrying this T cell receptor (beta chain). This record belongs to a study of response to subunit inactivated influenza vaccine. TCRdb re-derived calls from the RT-PCR reads in MiXCR, one entry per CDR3 protein. This sample carries 750,000 to 850,000 distinct CDR3 sequences, less than 20% of them seen once, and the ten largest clones take about a tenth. Material: PBMCs from blood, obtained 5 days after vaccination. The receptor's source is a man aged 45-65 years who received an inactivated influenza vaccine.

The CDR3 DNA reads TGCAGTGCTACCGCCATCAGGTCCTATGGCTACACCTTC. Its translation: CSATAIRSYGYTF. This chain uses TRBV20-1 with TRBJ1-2; no reliable D call. Germline loops: CDR1 DFQATT, CDR2 SNEGSKA (reference sequence). Trimming pared 4 bases from V and 4 bases from J, leaving 13 bases between. The CDR3 runs to 13 residues.